A selection of T cell receptor beta chains follows, all from one sample in a study of low-dose radiotherapy and immunotherapy resistance in tumors. In TCRdb, the reads were re-called with MiXCR into one record per CDR3 protein. The data show 95,000 to 100,000 distinct CDR3 sequences, around 21% seen once. The material sequenced was PBMCs, taken after low-dose radiotherapy plus immunotherapy. The receptors shown here come from a male donor with prostate cancer. The CDR3 runs from the conserved cysteine through the conserved F or W.

>TRBJ1-2|TRBV6-1
CAAKTNYGYTF
>TRBJ2-2|TRBV30
CAWSIGGHGELFF
>TRBJ1-5|TRBV6-5
CASSATGGVGQPQHF
>TRBJ2-7|TRBV9
CASSVRGASMNEQYF
>TRBJ1-1|TRBV19
CASSMGVGGFAEAFF
>TRBJ2-2|TRBV6-5
CASSTLAGGRPGELFF
>TRBJ2-5|TRBV25-1
CASSESAGGRETQYF
>TRBJ2-1|TRBV9
CASSVTGTASNEQFF
>TRBJ2-4|TRBV4-1
CASSQEGVSAKNIQYF
>TRBJ2-3|TRBV12-3/TRBV12-4
CASSFSGGTDTQYF
>TRBJ2-3|TRBV7-6
CASSLDLMKGETPRSDTQYF
>TRBJ2-5|TRBV14
CASSQVNREGTQYF
>TRBJ2-5|TRBV25-1
CASSESLRAETQYF
>TRBJ1-3|TRBV5-1
CASSPRVSGGNTIYF
>TRBJ2-3|TRBV11-2
CASSLSLNTDTQYF
>TRBJ2-5|TRBV10-3
CAISGQGTSQETQYF